This TCR beta chain was documented in a study of blood T cell repertoires in COVID-19 (dated by TCRdb to the early 2020s). General notes on the study: The collaborator samples originated in the United States, Italy and Spain and spanned the acute and convalescent phases of COVID-19. The prospective study material was composed of cDNA or gDNA derived from T cells, B-cell-depleted T cells, or PBMCs. Deeply sampled blood TCRbeta repertoires from subjects exposed to, actively infected with, or recovered from COVID-19 were included in the dataset. The repertoires were made available in a free public database intended to serve as a resource for research on the immune response to SARS-CoV-2. The samples were drawn from the first 160 participants of the ongoing ImmuneRACE study and from roughly 1,300 subjects provided by 6 global collaborators. Sample metadata almost always included a de-identified subject ID, COVID-19 status, age in years and sex. HLA class I and class II types, where available, came from metadata supplied by the sample provider rather than from assay-based typing.

The CDR3, cysteine through phenylalanine, is 13 amino acids long. The entry retains the CDR3 DNA only, 39 bases that are in frame from base 1. Reading the germline V gene gives CDR1 SGHAT and CDR2 FQNNGV. V is reduced by 1 base and J by 9 bases, leaving a spacing of 12 bases between them. The research as a whole found: How much clinical and demographic metadata was included differed by source and by participant, and the metadata was provided uncurated.

In regard to this clone: No cognate antigen has been identified for it. No much larger clonotype is one base removed from it; base qualities were not supplied.

Each collaborating institution followed its own protocols to collect whole blood in K2EDTA tubes. For TCRbeta analysis, collaborators shipped samples in one of three forms: frozen whole blood, isolated PBMCs, or DNA extracted from either of those sample types. The immunoSEQ Assay, a bias-controlled multiplex PCR, was used to amplify TCRbeta CDR3 regions from genomic DNA. As for how the authors treated the data: Nucleated cell counts per sample were estimated from amplification of reference gene primers within the assay. To quantify the absolute abundance of each unique TCRbeta CDR3 rearrangement, sequence reads were collapsed and filtered. For each sample, productive Simpson clonality was calculated as the square root of Simpson's diversity index over productive rearrangements. Here the immuneACCESS table is served through TCRdb, limited to in-frame sequences with V and J called. Missing clones are a known gap in these copies; in checked studies unresolved V genes cover under half, and the rest lacks a known reason. D and trimming were read from the DNA, whereas the V and J calls and clone size are those reported in that table. A total of about 74,000 clones appear in this sample, about 91% of them only once. The top ten clones comprise 1.9% of the sample.

The TCR originated in a woman over 75 with active or convalescent COVID-19. The V gene is TRBV11-2 and the J gene is TRBJ2-5; TRBD2 is perhaps the D gene, given 6 matching bases. The specimen was peripheral blood. The CDR3 protein is CASSLGWDLAQYF. The DNA sequence reads TGTGCCAGCAGCTTAGGTTGGGACTTGGCCCAGTACTTC.